Each of the 32 T cell receptor beta chains below was sequenced from the same sample in a study of regulatory T cells in long-lasting Graves disease. As for time point: newly diagnosed GD, antithyroid drugs for less than 3 months. PBMCs provided the RNA from which the TCR library was made. CDR3 regions were amplified by Arm-PCR using iRepertoire HTBI primers to build TCR beta libraries. TCRdb reprocessed the multiplex PCR reads via MiXCR and lists one record per CDR3 protein. This table has approximately 400,000 distinct CDR3 sequences, around 14% appearing once. These same data were also listed under a study on T cells in Graves' hyperthyroidism and ophthalmopathy.

Sequencing used peripheral blood mononuclear cells (PBMCs), obtained at new diagnosis, from a patient treated with antithyroid drugs. These TCRs come from a woman in her 30s with Graves disease.

This clonotype was picked up many times. The J gene is TRBJ2-7, the V gene TRBV11-2, with 7 bases fitting TRBD1. Unmatched junction bases numbered 4, after V lost 5 bases and J lost 3 bases. The germline V gene has CDR1 SGHAT and CDR2 FQNNGV. This CDR3 is built from 13 residues. This CDR3 is CASSRDSNYEQYF. CDR3 bases: TGTGCCAGCAGCCGGGACAGTAACTACGAGCAGTACTTC.

V and J are TRBV19 and TRBJ2-5; 9 bases match TRBD1. V was clipped by 6 bases and J by 3 bases; unmatched bases: 2. The CDR3 extends over 13 amino acids. CDR1 LNHDA and CDR2 SQIVND come from the germline V gene (reference sequence). The CDR3 region has the DNA TGTGCCAGTAGAGGGACAGGGAAAGAGACCCAGTACTTC. Translated: CASRGTGKETQYF.

This clonotype was seen repeatedly, ten times or more. The chain has TRBV11-2 and TRBJ2-5; TRBD2 agrees at 7 bases. The CDR3 is 15 residues long. CDR1 and CDR2 (germline): SGHAT, FQNNGV. V trimming: 6 bases; J trimming: 2 bases; junction bases outside the gene matches: 9. CDR3 residues: CASRRPAGFQETQYF. The DNA of the CDR3 is TGTGCCAGCAGGCGGCCAGCGGGATTTCAAGAGACCCAGTACTTC.

The chain employs TRBV18 and TRBJ1-1; TRBD1 matches at 9 bases. V trimming: 6 bases; J trimming: 8 bases; junction bases outside the gene matches: 16. Per the germline V gene, CDR1 is KGHSH and CDR2 is LQKENI. The CDR3 length is 16 residues. The CDR3 sequence: CASSGQGIGGSPEAFF. CDR3 nucleotides: TGTGCCAGCTCGGGACAGGGAATAGGTGGCTCCCCCGAAGCTTTCTTT.

The chain combines TRBV6-1 with TRBJ2-7; TRBD2 matches 10 bases. Germline V gene lookup returns CDR1 MNHNS and CDR2 SASEGT. The CDR3 has 16 amino acids. J was trimmed by 12 bases and V by 2 bases; bases with no gene match: 16. The CDR3 here is CASSETTSGPSSFAYF. CDR3 bases: TGTGCCAGCAGTGAAACGACTAGCGGGCCCTCTTCTTTTGCGTACTTC.

This clonotype was seen at least ten times. V and J are TRBV12-3 or TRBV12-4 and TRBJ2-5, with 9 nucleotides matching TRBD2. J lost 5 bases, V lost 4 bases, and 8 bases had no gene match. The CDR3 runs to 15 residues. CDR3 residues: CASSSWLAGLETQYF. The CDR3 bases are TGTGCCAGCAGTTCCTGGCTAGCGGGACTGGAGACCCAGTACTTC.

The gene calls are TRBV28 and TRBJ2-7, with 12 nucleotides matching TRBD1. The CDR3 runs 15 residues. The junction had 7 bases not matched to a gene; V was cut back by 7 bases and J by 3 bases. Germline V lookup: CDR1 MDHEN, CDR2 SYDVKM. The CDR3, as DNA: TGTGCCAGCATCCACCGGGACAGGGGGCTCTACGAGCAGTACTTC. As protein: CASIHRDRGLYEQYF.

This clonotype was seen only a few times. The J gene is TRBJ1-1, the V gene TRBV27, with D perhaps TRBD1 (6 bases). Germline V gene sequence: CDR1 MNHEY, CDR2 SMNVEV (reference sequence). The CDR3 totals 11 residues. V lost 6 bases and J lost 8, with 10 bases in between. The CDR3 is CASRLDREAFF. Written as DNA, the CDR3 is TGTGCCAGCAGGCTGGACAGAGAAGCTTTCTTT.

This clonotype has just a few counts. This may arise from a read error, as a much more abundant clone is one base away. The chain joins TRBV20-1 to TRBJ2-1, with D perhaps assigned TRBD1 or TRBD2 (5 bases each). The germline gives CDR1 DFQATT, CDR2 SNEGSKA (reference sequence). CDR3 length: 12 amino acids. The CDR3 DNA reads as TGCGTGGGGCAGCGGACGAACAATGAGCAGTTCTTC. It specifies CVGQRTNNEQFF.

The chain employs TRBV7-3 and TRBJ1-1; a weak D match, TRBD1 (5 bases). Germline CDR1 reads SGHTA; CDR2 reads FQGTGA. This CDR3 region has 14 residues. V shed 5 bases and J shed 5 bases, with 15 bases lying between them. CDR3 DNA sequence: TGTGCCAGCAGCCGGGACGCCTATTCGACTGAAGCTTTCTTT. It yields the protein CASSRDAYSTEAFF.

The V call is TRBV11-2, the J call TRBJ2-7; no clear D. Looked up from germline, CDR1 is SGHAT and CDR2 is FQNNGV. The CDR3 is 15 amino acids. V lost 1 base to trimming and J lost 0 bases, with 10 bases between them. Here the CDR3 DNA reads TGTGCCAGCAGCTTAGGTGGCAGCTACTCCTACGAGCAGTACTTC. It encodes CASSLGGSYSYEQYF.

The chain combines TRBV12-3 or TRBV12-4 with TRBJ1-1, with D perhaps matching TRBD1 (6 bases). The V end lost 2 bases, the J end lost 2 bases, and 12 bases lay between the germline ends. CDR3 length: 15 residues. The CDR3 protein is CASSLSGAGNTEAFF. The CDR3 coding sequence is TGTGCCAGCAGTTTATCGGGGGCAGGTAACACTGAAGCTTTCTTT.

About this clonotype itself: One end of the junction varies from germline; a read error may be responsible. The chain couples TRBV2 to TRBJ2-1; D remains ambiguous. Germline loops: CDR1 SNHLY, CDR2 FYNNEI. The CDR3 spans 16 residues. The CDR3 here is CASSQVQVHSYNEQFF. The CDR3 coding sequence is TGCGCCAGCAGCCAAGTTCAAGTTCACTCCTACAATGAGCAGTTCTTC.

As concerns this clonotype: A much larger clone sits a single nucleotide away, making a read error possible. The chain carries TRBV2 and TRBJ2-5, with D uncertain. V lost 7 bases, J lost 11 bases, and 29 bases lay in between. This CDR3 has 16 amino acids. Per germline, CDR1 SNHLY and CDR2 FYNNEI. The CDR3 bases are TGTGCCAGCACCCTACTTAGCTCTCGCTCCTACAATGAGCAGTACTTC. Its protein product is CASTLLSSRSYNEQYF.

A remark on this clonotype: It may be a read error: a sequence one base away is much more abundant. The chain has TRBV11-3 and TRBJ2-1; 11 bases match TRBD2. Germline loops: CDR1 SGHNT, CDR2 YENEEA. The J segment lost 10 bases and the V segment lost 3 bases, leaving 14 bases of the junction unmatched. The CDR3 is 17 amino acids. This CDR3 is CASSFGGTSGRSGEQFF. The DNA of the CDR3 is TGTGCCAGCAGCTTTGGGGGAACTAGCGGGAGATCTGGAGAGCAGTTCTTC.

This chain connects TRBV7-2 to TRBJ1-4; a possible D gene is TRBD1 (6 bases). Germline lookup yields CDR1 SGHTA and CDR2 FQGNSA. CDR3 length: 13 residues. Trimming took 5 bases from V and 8 from J, leaving 12 bases between them. For the CDR3, the DNA is TGTGCCAGCAGCGCGACAGGAGGAGAAAAACTGTTTTTT. As protein: CASSATGGEKLFF.

Written as DNA, the CDR3 is TGCAGTGCTAGAGATCGGGTAGCGGCGCCCTACGAGCAGTACTTC. It yields the protein CSARDRVAAPYEQYF. The rearrangement joins TRBV20-1 to TRBJ2-7; D possibly corresponds to TRBD2 (6 bases). Germline V gene lookup returns CDR1 DFQATT and CDR2 SNEGSKA (reference sequence). CDR3 size: 15 residues. V was shortened by 0 bases and J by 2 bases, with 14 bases between the two germline ends.

This clonotype came up a few times. This rearrangement joins TRBV18 to TRBJ2-7; possibly TRBD1 or TRBD2 for D (5 bases each). The CDR3 runs to 13 residues. V lost 1 base, J lost 5 bases, and 9 bases lay in between. Germline lookup yields CDR1 KGHSH and CDR2 LQKENI. CDR3: CASSPRGIHEQYF. Here the CDR3 DNA reads TGTGCCAGCTCACCACGGGGGATCCACGAGCAGTACTTC.

Points on this clonotype: A read error is possible here, since a much larger clone lies one base away. The chain is built from TRBV2 and TRBJ2-5; possible D gene TRBD2, 6 bases. CDR1 is SNHLY and CDR2 is FYNNEI in the germline V gene. V shed 5 bases and J shed 1 base, with 20 bases lying between them. The CDR3 has 17 residues. The CDR3 loop is CASSLTGSGLPQETQYF. The CDR3 region has the DNA TGTGCCAGCAGTTTAACGGGGTCGGGACTTCCCCAAGAGACCCAGTACTTC.

This clonotype came up many times. V usage is TRBV30 and J usage is TRBJ2-7; 10 bases are shared with TRBD1. The V gene's germline CDR1 is GTSNPN and CDR2 SVGIG (reference sequence). The CDR3 covers 15 residues. J was trimmed by 3 bases and V by 1 base; bases with no gene match: 6. This CDR3 is CAWSATGTGDYEQYF. The CDR3 region has the DNA TGTGCCTGGAGTGCAACCGGGACAGGGGACTACGAGCAGTACTTC.

This clonotype was observed at least ten times. The chain employs TRBV11-1 and TRBJ2-3; 8 bases are a match to TRBD1. The V and J ends lost 1 base and 4 bases, in that order; junction bases with no gene match: 7. Germline CDR1 is SGHAT and CDR2 is FQDESV (reference sequence). The CDR3 extends over 16 amino acids. The CDR3 loop reads CASSLVTGARADTQYF. In DNA form, the CDR3 reads TGTGCCAGCAGCTTAGTGACAGGGGCAAGGGCAGATACGCAGTATTTT.

This clonotype occurred many times. The rearrangement joins TRBV20-1 to TRBJ2-5, with D uncertain. The germline gives CDR1 DFQATT, CDR2 SNEGSKA (reference sequence). The CDR3 runs to 10 residues. V dropped 0 bases and J dropped 7 bases, with 3 bases sitting between them. The CDR3 DNA reads TGCAGTGCTAGAGAAGGGACCCAGTACTTC. This sequence encodes CSAREGTQYF.

The chain links TRBV5-1 to TRBJ2-7; 7 bases are a match to TRBD1. Germline V gene sequence: CDR1 SGHRS, CDR2 YFSETQ. The CDR3 covers 15 residues. Losses at the gene ends were 3 bases for V and 3 bases for J; bases not matched to a gene: 9. CDR3 sequence reads: CASSSIDRVLYEQYF. CDR3 in DNA: TGCGCCAGCAGCTCTATCGACAGGGTGCTCTACGAGCAGTACTTC. The complete variable domain, with remaining parts taken from reference TRBV5-1 and TRBJ2-7, reads KAGVTQTPRYLIKTRGQQVTLSCSPISGHRSVSWYQQTPGQGLQFLFEYFSETQRNKGNFPGRFSGRQFSNSRSEMNVSTLELGDSALYLCASSSIDRVLYEQYFGPGTRLTVT.

This clonotype has just a few counts. V gene TRBV12-3 or TRBV12-4 combines with J gene TRBJ2-3, with 12 nucleotides matching TRBD1. This CDR3 has 14 amino acids. The V and J ends lost 8 bases and 2 bases, in that order; junction bases with no gene match: 2. The CDR3 reads CASGGQGATDTQYF. CDR3 sequence (DNA): TGTGCCAGCGGGGGACAGGGGGCCACAGATACGCAGTATTTT.

This clonotype was found many times. The chain carries TRBV3-1 and TRBJ2-1; 11 bases align to TRBD2. Per germline, CDR1 LGHDT and CDR2 YNNKEL (reference sequence). The V segment lost 5 bases and the J segment 6 bases; nucleotides outside the gene matches: 6. This CDR3 spans 15 amino acids. CDR3 coding DNA: TGTGCCAGCAGCATGGGACTAGCGGCCGGCAATGAGCAGTTCTTC. It yields the protein CASSMGLAAGNEQFF.

The chain carries TRBV5-6 and TRBJ2-7; 8 nucleotides line up with TRBD2. The J segment lost 5 bases and the V segment lost 4 bases, leaving 5 bases of the junction unmatched. This CDR3 spans 13 amino acids. Germline V CDR1 and CDR2: SGHDT, YYEEEE. CDR3 region: CASSQRGLHEQYF. The DNA for the CDR3 is TGTGCCAGCAGCCAGCGGGGGTTGCACGAGCAGTACTTC.

This clonotype has more than one count but fewer than ten. CDR3 nucleotides: TGTGCCAGCAGCTTGACTACCCCAAAAATAGCCAAAAACATTCAGTACTTC. Its protein is CASSLTTPKIAKNIQYF. The V call is TRBV28, the J call TRBJ2-4; D possibly corresponds to TRBD2 (5 bases). Germline lookup yields CDR1 MDHEN and CDR2 SYDVKM. V was shortened by 6 bases and J by 0 bases, with 18 bases between the two germline ends. CDR3 size: 17 residues.

The genes are TRBV6-1 and TRBJ2-6; the match to TRBD1 covers 9 bases. The CDR3 spans 17 residues. The V gene end was trimmed by 10 bases and the J gene end by 4 bases; junction bases not matched to a gene: 14. Germline V gene sequence: CDR1 MNHNS, CDR2 SASEGT. Here the CDR3 DNA reads TGTGCCACCTCCCTCGGGACAGGGTTGTCAGGGGCCAACGTCCTGACTTTC. This translates into CATSLGTGLSGANVLTF.

This clonotype has at least ten counts. The J gene is TRBJ2-5, the V gene TRBV2; D not certain. This CDR3 contains 13 residues. Between the trimmed V and J ends, which lost 8 bases and 0 bases, there was a span of 10 bases. In germline, CDR1 is SNHLY, CDR2 FYNNEI. The CDR3: CASSRYYQETQYF. CDR3 coding DNA: TGTGCCAGCTCTAGGTATTACCAAGAGACCCAGTACTTC. Using reference TRBV2 and TRBJ2-5 for the parts outside the CDR3, the full variable domain is EPEVTQTPSHQVTQMGQEVILRCVPISNHLYFYWYRQILGQKVEFLVSFYNNEISEKSEIFDDQFSVERPDGSNFTLKIRSTKLEDSAMYFCASSRYYQETQYFGPGTRLLVL.

Regarding this clonotype: Being one base from a much bigger clone, this may be a read error. This chain links TRBV11-1 with TRBJ2-7, with unresolved D. This CDR3 has 13 amino acids. Germline V gene sequence: CDR1 SGHAT, CDR2 FQDESV (reference sequence). Between the trimmed V and J ends, which lost 4 bases and 4 bases, there was a span of 11 bases. CDR3 loop: CASSSALGYEQYF. CDR3 DNA sequence: TGTGCCAGCAGCTCAGCCCTAGGTTACGAGCAGTACTTC.

This chain connects TRBV11-3 to TRBJ1-1; 7 bases match TRBD1. Germline V gene data show CDR1 as SGHNT and CDR2 as YENEEA. V gave up 5 bases and J gave up 0 bases; unmatched junction bases: 9. CDR3 length equals 16 residues. The CDR3 coding sequence is TGTGCCAGCAGCCTGGACAGGAGTGTATTGAACACTGAAGCTTTCTTT. Its protein product is CASSLDRSVLNTEAFF.

The chain combines TRBV5-1 with TRBJ2-7; TRBD1 matches at 7 bases. The ends lost 4 bases at V and 5 bases at J; junction bases unmatched: 9. This CDR3 has 14 residues. The germline CDR1 and CDR2 sequences are SGHRS and YFSETQ. In DNA, the CDR3 is TGCGCCAGCAGCCTATCGACTACAGGGGACGAGCAGTACTTC. The encoded protein is CASSLSTTGDEQYF.